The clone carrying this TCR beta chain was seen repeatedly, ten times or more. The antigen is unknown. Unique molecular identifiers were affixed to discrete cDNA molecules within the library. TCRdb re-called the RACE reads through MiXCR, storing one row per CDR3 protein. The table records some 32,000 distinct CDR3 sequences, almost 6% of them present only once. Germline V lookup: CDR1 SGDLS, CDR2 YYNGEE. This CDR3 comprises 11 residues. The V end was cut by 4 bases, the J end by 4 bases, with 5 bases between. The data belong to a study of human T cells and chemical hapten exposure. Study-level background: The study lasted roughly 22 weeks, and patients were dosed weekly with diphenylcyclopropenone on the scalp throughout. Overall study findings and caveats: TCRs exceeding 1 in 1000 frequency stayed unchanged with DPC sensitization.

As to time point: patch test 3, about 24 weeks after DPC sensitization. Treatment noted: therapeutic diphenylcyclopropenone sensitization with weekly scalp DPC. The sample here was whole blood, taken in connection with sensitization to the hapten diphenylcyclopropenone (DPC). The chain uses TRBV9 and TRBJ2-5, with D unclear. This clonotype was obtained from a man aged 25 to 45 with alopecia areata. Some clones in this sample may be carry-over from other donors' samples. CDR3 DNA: TGTGCCAGCAGCAAGGGAGAGACCCAGTACTTC. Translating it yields CASSKGETQYF.